This T cell receptor (beta chain) was recorded in a study of beta chain features in type 1 diabetes. Study details: Age, gender, cell numbers and subset yield matched between patients and controls. In all, some 110 million sorted cells from all samples were analyzed.

As to this clone: Antigen specificity is unknown.

Study-wide results and limits: Among type 1 diabetes patients, VDJ junctions had fewer insertions and more deletions. There was a moderate but significant shortening of TCRB CDR3s in all four CD4+ subsets of Type 1 diabetes patients. Still unanswered here is whether HLA type influences TCRB rearrangement.

The authors reverse transcribed all of the isolated RNA, so sequencing captured expressed TCRB transcripts. The repertoire was sequenced with immunoSEQ multiplex PCR; TCRdb's copy has only in-frame clones and lacks some. Here the sample spans hundreds of thousands of clones, about 11% being singletons. Trimming shortened V by 5 bases and J by 7 bases, and 15 bases separated the two germline ends. Germline V gene sequence: CDR1 MDHEN, CDR2 SYDVKM. The CDR3 is made up of 13 amino acids. The chain recombines TRBV28 with TRBJ2-7, with D possibly matching TRBD1 (6 bases). The sample consisted of naive CD4+ T cells from blood. The origin of this receptor is a man aged 30-40 years with type 1 diabetes. The CDR3 here is CASSQVNRAEQYF. The CDR3 DNA follows: TGTGCCAGCAGTCAAGTAAACAGGGCTGAGCAGTACTTC. Based on the CDR3 plus reference TRBV28 and TRBJ2-7, the full variable domain is DVKVTQSSRYLVKRTGEKVFLECVQDMDHENMFWYRQDPGLGLRLIYFSYDVKMKEKGDIPEGYSVSREKKERFSLILESASTNQTSMYLCASSQVNRAEQYFGPGTRLTVT.